Presented here are 12 T cell receptor beta chains from one specimen sequenced in a study of T cell responses to AZD1222 COVID-19 vaccine (dated by TCRdb to about 2021). Library preparation used the immunoSEQ multiplex PCR assay. What TCRdb holds here is the immuneACCESS table cut down to in-frame rearrangements. Part of the clones is not present; checked against another copy, under half of the missing clones reflect an unresolved V gene, and the others are unexplained. This sample comprises roughly 150,000 clones, 90% of them detected only once. Jointly, the top ten make up approximately 1.4% of the sample. The time point label, read with the paper, signifies: about 28 days (+/-7) after the second vaccine dose. The sample was peripheral blood, taken 28 days after the second AZD1222 dose. The receptors were sampled from an adult who received the AZD1222 COVID-19 vaccine.

The chain recombines TRBV28 with TRBJ1-6, with 11 bases lining up with TRBD1. The CDR3 is 20 residues long. The germline V gene has CDR1 MDHEN and CDR2 SYDVKM. The V gene end was trimmed by 4 bases and the J gene end by 9 bases; junction bases not matched to a gene: 20. The CDR3 DNA follows: TGTGCCAGCAGTTCAAGCCCTCTAGGACAGGGGGCATATGGGGGTTCACCCCTCCACTTT. Translation gives CASSSSPLGQGAYGGSPLHF.

The V gene is TRBV5-6, the J gene TRBJ2-1; D unresolved. Trimming removed 0 bases from V and 9 bases from J, with 16 bases in between. The CDR3 totals 15 residues. Germline V gives CDR1 SGHDT, CDR2 YYEEEE. The CDR3 nucleotides read TGTGCCAGCAGCTTGGTCACTGACGACAACGCTGAGCAGTTCTTC. Translation gives CASSLVTDDNAEQFF.

The V gene is TRBV2, the J gene TRBJ1-5, with D unresolved. Deletions cut 3 bases from V and 3 bases from J, with 9 bases between. CDR1 is SNHLY and CDR2 is FYNNEI in the germline V gene. The CDR3 runs to 14 residues. CDR3: CASSEDGYNQPQHF. CDR3 in DNA: TGTGCCAGCAGTGAGGACGGATACAATCAGCCCCAGCATTTT.

The sample holds a few counts of this clone. V and J are TRBV6-4 and TRBJ2-2; 7 nucleotides agree with TRBD2. V lost 2 bases and J lost 6; bases outside the gene matches: 6. There are 15 residues in the CDR3. The V gene's germline CDR1 is MRHNA and CDR2 SNTAGT. The CDR3 spells CASSDGSSGSGELFF. The CDR3 nucleotides are TGTGCCAGCAGTGACGGTTCTAGCGGTTCCGGGGAGCTGTTTTTT.

The chain joins TRBV28 to TRBJ2-1, with 13 bases identical to TRBD2. From germline, CDR1 is MDHEN and CDR2 SYDVKM. This CDR3 contains 16 residues. Trimming cost V 2 bases and J 8 bases; bases outside gene matches: 6. This CDR3 reads CASSLLGTSGEDEQFF. CDR3 nucleotide sequence: TGTGCCAGCAGTTTACTCGGGACTAGCGGGGAGGATGAGCAGTTCTTC.

The rearrangement joins TRBV3-1 (or the pseudogene TRBV3-2) to TRBJ1-5, with TRBD1 as a possible D gene (6 bases). V was cut by 6 bases and J by 7 bases, with 16 bases left in between. Germline CDR1 and CDR2: LGHDT and YNNKEL (reference sequence). The CDR3 has 14 amino acids. The CDR3 DNA reads as TGTGCCAGCAGTCGGGGGGGGGCTGAACAGCCCCAGCATTTT. Protein sequence: CASSRGGAEQPQHF.

The rearrangement uses TRBV7-2 and TRBJ1-3; D call uncertain. The V gene lost 2 bases and the J gene lost 0 bases, with 14 bases spanning the gap. Per germline, CDR1 SGHTA and CDR2 FQGNSA. The CDR3 runs 17 residues. As DNA, the CDR3 is TGTGCCAGCAGCTTAATACTTCGGGGAGTCTCTGGAAACACCATATATTTT. As protein: CASSLILRGVSGNTIYF.

The chain employs TRBV21-1 and TRBJ1-5; TRBD1, the table's D call, lacks a check against the DNA. TRBV21-1 is given as a pseudogene. CDR3 length: 14 amino acids. Written as DNA, the CDR3 is TGTGCCAGCAGCAGGAGACAGGGTGTTCAGCCCCAGCATTTT. Translated: CASSRRQGVQPQHF.

The chain couples TRBV18 to TRBJ2-3; 13 nucleotides line up with TRBD2. Germline trimming cut 6 bases from V and 5 bases from J; bases unmatched to any gene: 8. The CDR3 length is 16 residues. Germline lookup yields CDR1 KGHSH and CDR2 LQKENI. CDR3 bases: TGTGCCAGCTCGTACACTAGCGGGAGGGCCTTAGATACGCAGTATTTT. Translated, it gives CASSYTSGRALDTQYF.

This chain uses TRBV18 with TRBJ1-1, with D perhaps matching TRBD1 (6 bases). This CDR3 spans 13 amino acids. Trimming shortened V by 3 bases and J by 4 bases, and 9 bases separated the two germline ends. Per germline, CDR1 KGHSH and CDR2 LQKENI. CDR3 sequence: CASSPSRGTEAFF. The CDR3 DNA reads TGTGCCAGCTCACCGTCCAGGGGCACTGAAGCTTTCTTT.

V and J are TRBV30 and TRBJ1-2; weak D call: TRBD1 (5 bases). Germline V CDR1 and CDR2: GTSNPN, SVGIG (reference sequence). The CDR3 spans 14 residues. The ends were cut back, 0 bases at V and 5 bases at J, with 13 bases in the middle. The CDR3 region has the DNA TGTGCCTGGAGTGTACAGGTGGAACGTTATGGCTACACCTTC. The encoded protein is CAWSVQVERYGYTF.

V gene TRBV10-2 combines with J gene TRBJ1-1; D is possibly TRBD1 (5 bases). The length of the CDR3 is 14 residues. The V gene's germline CDR1 is WSHSY and CDR2 SAAADI. V dropped 0 bases and J dropped 4 bases, with 9 bases sitting between them. The CDR3 DNA follows: TGCGCCAGCAGTGAGTCCTTCGGGACCACTGAAGCTTTCTTT. Amino acids: CASSESFGTTEAFF.